A single sample gave rise to the 23 T cell receptor beta chains below, sequenced in a study of regulatory T cells in long-lasting Graves disease. The sample's time point: persistent/refractory GD, antithyroid drugs over 5 years with positive TRAb. With RNA extracted from PBMCs as input, the TCR library was made. According to the study, TCR beta libraries were built with iRepertoire HTBI primers and CDR3-region Arm-PCR. In TCRdb, the multiplex PCR reads were re-called with MiXCR into one record per CDR3 protein. The sample holds roughly 360,000 distinct CDR3 sequences; 20% to 25% are singletons and the top ten take 25% to 35%. The source material was peripheral blood mononuclear cells (PBMCs), sampled when the disease was refractory, from a patient treated with antithyroid drugs. The receptors here all came from a woman aged 40 to 50 with Graves disease.

In its sample, this clonotype was seen many times. The chain links TRBV2 to TRBJ2-5; a possible D gene is TRBD2 (6 bases). Germline CDR1 SNHLY, CDR2 FYNNEI. This CDR3 is built from 13 residues. With 6 bases removed from V and 3 bases from J, the gap between germline ends came to 11 bases. CDR3 DNA sequence: TGTGCCAGCAGGGGCAGGAGGGAAGAGACCCAGTACTTC. Amino acids: CASRGRREETQYF.

This clonotype was seen ten or more times. The chain recombines TRBV2 with TRBJ2-7; D may match TRBD1 or TRBD2 (5 bases each). CDR1 is SNHLY and CDR2 is FYNNEI in the germline V gene. The CDR3 extends over 13 amino acids. The V end lost 2 bases, the J end lost 9 bases, and 14 bases lay between the germline ends. The CDR3 coding sequence is TGTGCCAGCAGTGAACGGGGCGCCCCGGCGCAGTACTTC. This encodes CASSERGAPAQYF.

The rearrangement uses TRBV5-1 and TRBJ2-1; D uncertain. CDR3 length: 14 residues. CDR1 is SGHRS, CDR2 YFSETQ, per germline. V was pared by 0 bases and J by 5 bases, with 9 bases between. CDR3 sequence (DNA): TGCGCCAGCAGCTTGGTGACTCTTAACAATGAGCAGTTCTTC. Its protein product is CASSLVTLNNEQFF.

With regard to this clonotype: The CDR3 does not end in the conserved phenylalanine or tryptophan, so this is likely a read error. The CDR3 loop is CASSDSYSYEQYL. The DNA for the CDR3 is TGTGCCAGCAGCGACAGTTACTCCTACGAGCAGTACCTC. The chain links TRBV28 to TRBJ2-7, with a tentative D call TRBD1 (5 bases). The V gene lost 6 bases and the J gene lost 0 bases, with 9 bases spanning the gap. The CDR3 extends over 13 amino acids. Germline CDR1 is MDHEN and CDR2 is SYDVKM.

This clonotype was detected many times. The chain couples TRBV6-5 to TRBJ1-4; a possible D gene is TRBD1 (6 bases). V shed 2 bases and J shed 5 bases, with 18 bases lying between them. The CDR3 is 17 residues long. Per germline, CDR1 MNHEY and CDR2 SVGAGI. CDR3 amino acids: CASSYPPTGTLNEKLFF. The DNA for the CDR3 is TGTGCCAGCAGTTACCCTCCCACAGGGACCCTGAATGAAAAACTGTTTTTT.

Many counts were recorded for this clonotype. V and J are TRBV19 and TRBJ2-5; the D is unclear. V lost 6 bases and J 2 bases, leaving 4 bases between the germline ends. Germline CDR1 and CDR2: LNHDA and SQIVND (reference sequence). The CDR3 spans 11 residues. Here the CDR3 reads CASRNQETQYF. The CDR3 DNA is TGTGCCAGTAGGAATCAAGAGACCCAGTACTTC.

The chain combines TRBV5-1 with TRBJ2-7; a possible D gene is TRBD2 (6 bases). V was shortened by 0 bases and J by 7 bases, with 17 bases between the two germline ends. Germline CDR1 is SGHRS and CDR2 is YFSETQ. This CDR3 spans 15 amino acids. The CDR3 DNA sequence: TGCGCCAGCAGCTTGGAAATCCCCGGTGGAGGGGAGCAGTACTTC. It specifies CASSLEIPGGGEQYF.

This clonotype was seen only a few times. This chain connects TRBV28 to TRBJ2-1; TRBD1 agrees at 7 bases. CDR1 is MDHEN and CDR2 is SYDVKM in the germline V gene. Trimming took 3 bases from V and 2 from J; bases not matched to a gene: 7. The CDR3 totals 16 residues. The DNA for the CDR3 is TGTGCCAGCAGTTTCCCTCGACAGGGAGCCTACAATGAGCAGTTCTTC. Its translation is CASSFPRQGAYNEQFF.

This sequence joins TRBV19 and TRBJ2-5; tentative D call: TRBD2 (7 bases). Looked up from germline, CDR1 is LNHDA and CDR2 is SQIVND (reference sequence). The CDR3 runs 15 residues. The germline V and J ends were trimmed by 1 base and 4 bases, with 13 bases remaining between them. The CDR3 loop reads CASSIGGGGGETQYF. The CDR3 DNA follows: TGTGCCAGTAGTATAGGGGGGGGGGGCGGAGAGACCCAGTACTTC. The full variable domain, its missing parts supplied by reference TRBV19 and TRBJ2-5, is DGGITQSPKYLFRKEGQNVTLSCEQNLNHDAMYWYRQDPGQGLRLIYYSQIVNDFQKGDIAEGYSVSREKKESFPLTVTSAQKNPTAFYLCASSIGGGGGETQYFGPGTRLLVL.

This clonotype occurred a few times. The chain carries TRBV3-1 and TRBJ2-6; D is uncertain. The CDR3 extends over 16 amino acids. CDR1 LGHDT and CDR2 YNNKEL come from the germline V gene (reference sequence). V dropped 3 bases and J dropped 0 bases, with 9 bases sitting between them. The CDR3 bases are TGTGCCAGCAGCCAGCCTCCCCGCTCTGGGGCCAACGTCCTGACTTTC. Translating gives CASSQPPRSGANVLTF.

This clonotype was found a few times. The V gene is TRBV5-1, the J gene TRBJ1-4, with D maybe TRBD1 (6 bases). V gave up 4 bases and J gave up 0 bases, with 10 bases separating them. This CDR3 comprises 15 residues. The germline V gene has CDR1 SGHRS and CDR2 YFSETQ. The CDR3 protein is CASSIGQTTNEKLFF. CDR3 DNA sequence: TGCGCCAGCAGCATAGGACAGACAACTAATGAAAAACTGTTTTTT.

The J gene is TRBJ2-3, the V gene TRBV20-1; a weak D match, TRBD2 (6 bases). Germline CDR1 reads DFQATT; CDR2 reads SNEGSKA (reference sequence). The CDR3 is 15 residues long. Trimming cost V 0 bases and J 8 bases, with 18 bases left between them. In nucleotides, the CDR3 is TGCAGTGCTAGAGACCGGGACTCCGGGCTTGGTACGCAGTATTTT. This encodes CSARDRDSGLGTQYF.

This clonotype was counted between two and nine times. This rearrangement joins TRBV6-1 to TRBJ2-5, with 11 bases that match TRBD2. J was trimmed by 4 bases and V by 6 bases; bases with no gene match: 7. Looked up from germline, CDR1 is MNHNS and CDR2 is SASEGT. The CDR3 loop spans 15 amino acids. The chain's CDR3 is CASSAPTSGIETQYF. CDR3 coding DNA: TGTGCCAGCAGCGCTCCGACTAGCGGGATAGAGACCCAGTACTTC.

This clonotype came up many times. The J gene is TRBJ1-3, the V gene TRBV2; D perhaps matches TRBD1 (5 bases). Per germline, CDR1 SNHLY and CDR2 FYNNEI. V lost 6 bases and J 0 bases, leaving 12 bases between the germline ends. CDR3 length equals 15 residues. The CDR3 nucleotides read TGTGCCAGCAGAGGACATCCCATCTCTGGAAACACCATATATTTT. It translates to CASRGHPISGNTIYF.

This clonotype was seen repeatedly, ten times or more. The gene calls are TRBV20-1 and TRBJ2-5; D may be TRBD1 (6 bases). Trimming took off 6 bases at V and 5 bases at J, with 16 bases between the two ends. There are 13 residues in the CDR3. CDR1 and CDR2 from the germline V gene are DFQATT and SNEGSKA (reference sequence). The CDR3 spells CSAPADRMETQYF. CDR3 bases: TGCAGTGCCCCCGCCGACAGGATGGAGACCCAGTACTTC.

V is TRBV20-1 and J is TRBJ1-1; D might be TRBD1 (5 bases). Germline V CDR1 and CDR2: DFQATT, SNEGSKA (reference sequence). V lost 1 base and J lost 4, with 13 bases in between. The CDR3 runs 14 residues. DNA of the CDR3: TGCAGTGCTAGAGTTCCAAACGGGGGCACTGAAGCTTTCTTT. This gives the protein CSARVPNGGTEAFF.

This clonotype occurred many times. The chain uses TRBV28 and TRBJ1-1; TRBD1 aligns across 8 bases. Germline V gives CDR1 MDHEN, CDR2 SYDVKM. The CDR3 extends over 14 amino acids. Trimming took 3 bases from V and 11 from J; bases not matched to a gene: 11. The CDR3 nucleotides read TGTGCCAGCAGTTTCGGACAGGGACATAAGAATGCTTTCTTT. It specifies CASSFGQGHKNAFF.

This clonotype was seen repeatedly, ten times or more. This chain uses TRBV6-1 with TRBJ1-2; D not certain. Germline CDR1 and CDR2: MNHNS and SASEGT. The CDR3 totals 12 residues. V was clipped by 6 bases and J by 0 bases, with 5 bases between them. The CDR3 DNA follows: TGTGCCAGCAGACACTCTAACTATGGCTACACCTTC. Protein sequence: CASRHSNYGYTF.

The V and J genes are TRBV7-8 and TRBJ2-3; D call uncertain. The CDR3 has 17 amino acids. CDR1 is SGHVS, CDR2 FQNEAQ, per germline. V lost 5 bases to trimming and J lost 0 bases, with 18 bases between them. CDR3 bases: TGTGCCAGCAGCCTCGGGTATGGCGTCCAGAGCACAGATACGCAGTATTTT. Its protein is CASSLGYGVQSTDTQYF.

Ten or more counts support this clonotype. V is TRBV27 and J is TRBJ1-5; D remains unclear. The CDR3 is 15 residues long. Germline loops: CDR1 MNHEY, CDR2 SMNVEV (reference sequence). V lost 1 base and J 0 bases, leaving 7 bases between the germline ends. CDR3 sequence: CASSLFGFSNQPQHF. The DNA for the CDR3 is TGTGCCAGCAGTTTATTCGGGTTTAGCAATCAGCCCCAGCATTTT.

This clonotype came up a few times. The chain recombines TRBV29-1 with TRBJ1-4; D may be TRBD1 (5 bases). The germline CDR1 and CDR2 sequences are SQVTM and ANQGSEA. The CDR3 runs 13 residues. V shed 5 bases and J shed 7 bases, with 14 bases lying between them. CDR3 sequence reads: CSVMAGGSEKLFF. The CDR3 DNA follows: TGCAGCGTTATGGCTGGGGGTTCTGAAAAACTGTTTTTT.

V and J are TRBV11-2 and TRBJ2-3, with 7 bases fitting TRBD2. CDR1 is SGHAT and CDR2 is FQNNGV in the germline V gene. This CDR3 is built from 16 residues. V dropped 0 bases and J dropped 6; count of bases not matched to a gene: 9. The CDR3 nucleotides are TGTGCCAGCAGCTTAGAGAAGCTAGCGGACCTTGATACGCAGTATTTT. Protein sequence: CASSLEKLADLDTQYF.

The rearrangement uses TRBV19 and TRBJ2-4, with TRBD1 as a possible D gene (5 bases). Germline values: CDR1 LNHDA, CDR2 SQIVND (reference sequence). With 6 bases removed from V and 0 bases from J, the gap between germline ends came to 15 bases. This CDR3 has 16 amino acids. The CDR3 sequence is CASSIQGGVAKNIQYF. DNA for the CDR3: TGTGCCAGTAGCATCCAGGGTGGCGTAGCCAAAAACATTCAGTACTTC. The full variable domain, in which reference TRBV19 and TRBJ2-4 provide the parts outside the CDR3, is DGGITQSPKYLFRKEGQNVTLSCEQNLNHDAMYWYRQDPGQGLRLIYYSQIVNDFQKGDIAEGYSVSREKKESFPLTVTSAQKNPTAFYLCASSIQGGVAKNIQYFGAGTRLSVL.